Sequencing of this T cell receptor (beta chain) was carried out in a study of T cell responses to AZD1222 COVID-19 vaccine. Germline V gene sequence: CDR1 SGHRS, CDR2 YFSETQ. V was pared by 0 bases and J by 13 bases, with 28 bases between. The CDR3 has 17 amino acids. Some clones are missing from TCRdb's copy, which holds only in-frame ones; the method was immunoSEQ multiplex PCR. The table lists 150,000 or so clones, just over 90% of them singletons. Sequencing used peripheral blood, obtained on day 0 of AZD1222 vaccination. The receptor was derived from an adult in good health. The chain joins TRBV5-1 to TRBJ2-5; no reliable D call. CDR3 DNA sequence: TGCGCCAGCAGCTTGGATCGGTTGGCAGCTCATCCGGAGCCCCGGTACTTC. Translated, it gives CASSLDRLAAHPEPRYF.